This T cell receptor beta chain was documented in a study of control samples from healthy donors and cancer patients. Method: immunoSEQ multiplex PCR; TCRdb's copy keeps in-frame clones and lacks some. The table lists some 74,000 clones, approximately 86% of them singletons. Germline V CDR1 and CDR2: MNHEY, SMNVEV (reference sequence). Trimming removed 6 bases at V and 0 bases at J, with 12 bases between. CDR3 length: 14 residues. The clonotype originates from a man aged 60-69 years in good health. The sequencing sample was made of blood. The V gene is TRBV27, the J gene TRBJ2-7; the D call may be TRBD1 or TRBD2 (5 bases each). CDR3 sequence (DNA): TGTGCCAGCAGCCGGGGCAGGAACTCCTACGAGCAGTACTTC. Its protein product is CASSRGRNSYEQYF.